The sequence of this T cell receptor (beta chain) was determined in a study of cytomegalovirus exposure and HLA in healthy donors (dated by TCRdb to 2016 to 2017). With respect to the entire study: In an earlier analysis of roughly 590 of the donors, about 270 Gb of sequence data and roughly 100 million unique TCR beta sequences from 180 million or so T cells were reported. About 5 DR-DQ haplotypes were handled as single units for association and clustering, since linkage in the cohort was strong. The genetic ancestry cluster associated with self-reported Caucasian donors included about 81% of the roughly 380 genotyped donors. The study used immunosequencing to profile the T cell repertoires of several hundred subjects and linked those repertoires to cytomegalovirus serostatus. The study aimed to test whether signatures of past pathogen exposure could be identified by cataloging public T cell receptors. In an earlier analysis of roughly 580 of the donors, high-throughput TCR beta sequencing was used to judge whether each TCR beta V gene segment behaved as functional or pseudogenic. On average, around 200,000 unique TCR beta nucleotide sequences were sequenced per donor among more than 350 genotyped donors of the cohort, with around 19% of those sequences being non-productive. HLA typing included class I and class II loci at four-digit resolution. Genome-wide SNP genotypes for about 55% of the roughly 670 donors were used in a later genetic analysis, which treated that subset as a discovery cohort. In a later analysis, previously published TCR beta repertoires from 666 donors were re-analyzed and high-resolution HLA genotyping was added so that TCR occurrence patterns could be studied. To predict cytomegalovirus infection status, the study brought together high-throughput TCR immunosequencing, statistical association of individual TCRs with disease status, and machine learning. Typing coverage varied by locus: roughly 629-630 donors for A, B, C, DRB1 and DQB1; roughly 500 for DQA1; approximately 610 for DPA1; fewer than 480 for DPB1. Rather than drawing on any new phenotypic data, the later analysis identified candidate immune exposures from TCR beta sequences and the way those sequences occurred across donors. Donor age, sex, ethnicity and CMV serostatus were compiled alongside the repertoire data. An early release covering over 500 HLA-typed donors comprised approximately 300 gigabases of sequencing data and around 85 million unique TCR sequences. All discovery cohort repertoires had been generated using a single sequencing platform. Along with the approximately 700-subject first cohort, a separate validation cohort of some 130 different subjects was used.

The library was built by means of the immunoSEQ multiplex PCR assay. For the multiplex PCR, a mixture combining 60 forward primers for TCR Vbeta segments and 13 reverse primers for TCR Jbeta segments was used. A multiplex PCR assay on genomic DNA amplified the CDR3 region of rearranged TCR beta genes. On the Illumina HiSeq System, the amplified TCR beta libraries were sequenced as 87-base-pair reads. As for the original processing: A later analysis counted about 80 million unique TCR beta chains across the roughly 700 repertoires, and around 9.9 million of these chains were shared by at least two donors. Raw reads were error-corrected and collapsed into unique sequences with a nearest-neighbor algorithm that merged closely related sequences to remove PCR and sequencing errors. V, D and J gene segments were assigned by aligning CDR3 sequences to IMGT reference sequences. For a sequence to be retained, a match of at least six nucleotides was required to both a V gene segment and a J gene segment. Rearrangements were called productive when the CDR3 lacked stop codons and stayed in frame with V and J; all others were non-productive. CDR3 was defined according to IMGT convention as the region running from the second conserved V-encoded cysteine to the conserved J-encoded phenylalanine. Sequences without an unambiguous match to a single V gene segment were excluded from the earlier analysis of a few hundred of the donors. In an earlier analysis of 450 to 750 of the donors, a V segment was called functional when productive rearrangements were above 56.7%, and segregating when the standard deviation between donors exceeded 5%. To diagnose cytomegalovirus status from the catalog of TCR beta chain sequences, a statistical classification framework was built. A later analysis assigned V and J genes by comparing TCR nucleotide sequences with IMGT/GENE-DB human TR gene sequences. A later analysis assigned CDR3 sequences and most-parsimonious VDJ recombination scenarios with the TCRdist pipeline. A later analysis defined each TCR beta chain by its CDR3 amino acid sequence plus V-gene family, and excluded reads lacking a unique V-gene family. A later analysis removed several hundred highly shared, low-generation-probability nucleotide sequences to deal with suspected cross-contamination and a sequencing artifact. A later analysis calculated a clonal expansion index for each public chain from normalized within-repertoire ranks of inferred template counts. A later analysis computed generation probabilities with a VDJ recombination model fitted to out-of-frame rearrangements, and checked the results against IGoR. In a later analysis, hypergeometric tests were used to score TCR-TCR, TCR-HLA and TCR-CMV co-occurrence, with a repertoire-size bias correction applied to TCR pairs. To estimate false discovery rates, a later analysis permuted the HLA or CMV assignments 20 times. A later analysis grouped co-occurring TCRs with DBSCAN, adding TCRdist sequence similarity when clustering within HLA-allele-positive subsets. Repertoires with fewer than 30,000 or more than 120,000 public chains were left out of co-occurrence clustering, as were five repertoires with anomalous nucleotide sharing. Sourced from immuneACCESS, this table was stored by TCRdb with only in-frame sequences that have V and J called. A share of the clones is absent; for the studies checked, an unresolved V gene accounts for under half, and the remainder has no known explanation. The V and J calls and clone size come from that table; D and trimming were worked out from the DNA. Here the sample has about 130,000 clones; roughly 70% occur a single time. The top ten clonotypes cover around 3.2% of the sample.

Based on the germline V gene, the CDR1 and CDR2 sequences are SGHAT and FQNNGV. Unmatched junction bases come to 9, with V trimmed by 5 bases and J by 5 bases. Inclusive of the bounding cysteine and phenylalanine, the CDR3 is 15 residues long. Only the CDR3 region is kept as DNA, spanning 45 bases read in frame from base 1. The investigation overall reported the following: In a later genetic analysis, fewer N-insertions in productive TCRs were reported among donors in an Asian-associated ancestry cluster than the 666-donor mean. When HLA alleles, especially DR and DQ, strongly co-occurred, TCR associations were difficult to assign to individual alleles. Because some donors lacked HLA typing at each locus, the association tests relied only on the typed subset. Correlated functional status among segregating V segments might be attributable to linkage disequilibrium, but an unknown experimental factor could not be ruled out. A cluster of highly shared sequence variants was judged likely to represent a technical artifact of the sequencing pipeline. Sequencing depth was assumed to be roughly uniform across donors in the presence/absence analyses, though that assumption may not hold. In the study, 150 to 200 TCR beta chains were listed as associated with cytomegalovirus. An association between a missense DCLRE1C variant and V-gene and J-gene trimming of TCR beta chains was found in a later genetic analysis and replicated in an independent cohort. In a later analysis, HLA-associated TCR beta chains showed more clonal expansion and lower generation probabilities than non-associated chains that were equally common. A further reported finding was that TCR beta sequences accurately predicted the HLA-A and HLA-B alleles for most subjects in the first cohort. A later analysis associated 16,951 TCR beta sequences with specific HLA alleles at a false discovery rate of 0.05. Immune exposure information for the cohort was limited to CMV serostatus. According to a later analysis, most CMV-associated TCR beta chains appeared to be HLA-restricted, and the HLA associations seemed to be driven largely by CMV exposure. In a later analysis, the rate of TCR association differed among HLA loci, with DRB1 alleles having the most associated TCRs and HLA-C alleles having the fewest. In vitro tests confirmed that a few of the cytomegalovirus-associated TCR beta chains recognize cytomegalovirus antigens. It was suggested by the authors that the approach could potentially be generalized to other disease states and immunological phenotypes. Most TCR sequences were seen in very few donors, while some public TCRs were found in many individuals. Cytomegalovirus status was reported to be diagnosed by the classifier with high specificity and sensitivity in both the original and validation cohorts. Several of the top co-occurrence clusters appeared to be linked to parvovirus B19, influenza, CMV and Epstein-Barr virus, according to a later analysis. About 15 rarely observed V segments, including chromosome 9 orphons, were excluded from the earlier analysis of approximately 500 of the donors because counts were too low. Broadly in line with IMGT annotations, most TCR beta V segments showed up in productive rearrangements about 87% or about 30% of the time in an earlier analysis of about 500 of the donors. The cohort was sequenced for TCR beta chains only, and without alpha or paired-chain data the features that could be detected were limited. Some IMGT-functional V segments, including TRBV6-2 and TRBV6-3, could not be told apart with the 87-base-pair reads, so those segments were excluded.

In its sample, this clone was seen once. It lacks a known antigen. No much larger clone is present one base from it, and per-base qualities are unavailable. In total, about 650 healthy bone marrow donors made up the cohort. At the time of sampling, every cohort member was nominally healthy, though immune exposures that went unrecorded were likely present. The donor tested CMV seronegative, placing the donor among the 350 or so seronegative members of the cohort. Each donor provided a peripheral blood sample, and peripheral blood mononuclear cells were used for TCR beta sequencing. The Qiagen DNeasy Blood Extraction Kit was used to extract genomic DNA from the blood cell samples.

Sample: PBMCs. The source of this sequence is a middle-aged man in good health and CMV-seronegative. The sequence is built from TRBV11-2 and TRBJ2-1; 7 nucleotides in the junction match TRBD2. The CDR3 region has the sequence CASSEGLLLNNEQFF. The nucleotide sequence is given as TGTGCCAGCAGCGAGGGACTACTGCTCAACAATGAGCAGTTCTTC.